The 30 T cell receptor beta chains below come from one sample, sequenced in a study of a mutant IDH1 vaccine in newly diagnosed glioma. These receptors lack a known antigen. Profiled with immunoSEQ multiplex PCR; TCRdb holds only in-frame clones, not every one. The repertoire holds around 50,000 clones, with approximately 88% as singletons. The time point denotes: week 47, end of study. Vaccination comprised doses that each held 300 ug of mutant IDH1 20-mer peptide, plus topical imiquimod. The starting material was PBMCs, obtained from a glioma patient whose treatment included an IDH1 peptide vaccine. The receptors stem from a woman younger than 45 with glioma. Some clones in this sample may be carry-over from other donors' samples.

V and J are TRBV30 and TRBJ2-5, with no clear D. The CDR3 is made up of 10 amino acids. V lost 1 base to trimming and J lost 4 bases, with 1 base between them. Germline CDR1 and CDR2: GTSNPN and SVGIG (reference sequence). The CDR3 is CAWSGETQYF. For the CDR3, the DNA is TGTGCCTGGAGTGGAGAGACCCAGTACTTC.

The J gene is TRBJ1-2, the V gene TRBV15; D is undetermined. Germline V CDR1 and CDR2: LNHNV, YYDKDF (reference sequence). The CDR3 is 15 amino acids. V was shortened by 4 bases and J by 2 bases, with 14 bases between the two germline ends. This chain's CDR3 is CATSKTLMINYGYTF. CDR3 nucleotides: TGTGCCACCAGCAAGACCTTGATGATAAACTATGGCTACACCTTC.

This chain joins TRBV6-1 and TRBJ2-7; 7 nucleotides line up with TRBD2. Germline assignment: CDR1 MNHNS and CDR2 SASEGT. The CDR3 is 12 residues long. CDR3 DNA: TGTGCAACCGAGCGGGGCGGGGACGAGCAGTACTTC. It translates to CATERGGDEQYF.

The rearrangement uses TRBV6-6 and TRBJ1-5, with D tentatively TRBD1 (6 bases). Germline CDR1 MNHNY, CDR2 SVGAGI (reference sequence). The CDR3 covers 12 residues. V was clipped by 10 bases and J by 8 bases, with 15 bases between them. For the CDR3, the DNA is TGTGCCACACTGAGAGGGGGGGAGCCCCAGCATTTT. This translates into CATLRGGEPQHF.

The chain links TRBV30 to TRBJ2-2, with D perhaps TRBD1 or TRBD2 (5 bases each). The CDR3 consists of 13 residues. Deletions cut 6 bases from V and 7 bases from J, with 15 bases between. From germline, CDR1 is GTSNPN and CDR2 SVGIG (reference sequence). CDR3 sequence reads: CACERGAGGELFF. The CDR3 nucleotides read TGTGCCTGTGAGAGGGGCGCAGGCGGGGAGCTGTTTTTT.

The genes are TRBV5-4 and TRBJ1-4; D is unclear. The CDR3 has 14 residues. CDR1 is SGHNT and CDR2 is YYREEE in the germline V gene (reference sequence). The V end lost 0 bases, the J end lost 1 base, and 4 bases lay between the germline ends. CDR3 sequence (DNA): TGTGCCAGCAGCTTGGAGGGAACTAATGAAAAACTGTTTTTT. This codes for CASSLEGTNEKLFF.

This clone was counted a single time. The chain employs TRBV2 and TRBJ2-7; no definite D call. Trimming pared 6 bases from V and 3 bases from J, leaving 12 bases between. Germline CDR1 and CDR2: SNHLY and FYNNEI. There are 13 residues in the CDR3. The CDR3 loop is CASRALEDYEQYF. CDR3 DNA: TGTGCCAGCAGGGCGCTGGAAGACTACGAGCAGTACTTC.

This chain uses TRBV9 with TRBJ1-1; maybe TRBD1 (6 bases). Germline-derived CDR1 and CDR2 are SGDLS and YYNGEE. Trimming pared 3 bases from V and 2 bases from J, leaving 14 bases between. The length of the CDR3 is 15 residues. The CDR3 protein is CASSDPDRTNTEAFF. CDR3 sequence (DNA): TGTGCCAGCAGCGACCCCGACAGGACTAACACTGAAGCTTTCTTT.

This chain links TRBV10-3 with TRBJ2-1, with a possible D match to TRBD1 (5 bases). This CDR3 has 13 residues. Trimming left V 6 bases short and J 8 bases short, with 14 bases between. In germline, CDR1 is ENHRY, CDR2 SYGVKD. DNA for the CDR3: TGTGCCATCAGACCAGGGTCTACGGATGAGCAGTTCTTC. Translating gives CAIRPGSTDEQFF.

This chain connects TRBV6-5 to TRBJ2-5; 7 bases agree with TRBD1. This CDR3 has 13 residues. Losses at the gene ends were 4 bases for V and 4 bases for J; bases not matched to a gene: 3. Germline V CDR1 and CDR2: MNHEY, SVGAGI. The CDR3 nucleotides are TGTGCCAGCAGTTTCAACAGGGGAGAGACCCAGTACTTC. Translation gives CASSFNRGETQYF.

This clone was recorded only once. The chain couples TRBV29-1 to TRBJ2-7; TRBD1 or TRBD2 may be the D gene (5 bases each). V lost 3 bases to trimming and J lost 2 bases, with 14 bases between them. Germline CDR1 and CDR2: SQVTM and ANQGSEA. There are 14 residues in the CDR3. The CDR3 DNA reads as TGCAGCGTTGATGGCCGGGACGGCCCCTACGAGCAGTACTTC. This translates into CSVDGRDGPYEQYF.

The chain links TRBV18 to TRBJ1-5; D is undetermined. The CDR3 loop spans 14 amino acids. The germline gives CDR1 KGHSH, CDR2 LQKENI. V dropped 5 bases and J dropped 2 bases, with 10 bases sitting between them. The CDR3 bases are TGTGCCAGCTCAGGAGACACCCGCAATCAGCCCCAGCATTTT. This codes for CASSGDTRNQPQHF.

The chain recombines TRBV4-1 with TRBJ2-1; 16 nucleotides match TRBD2. The V and J ends lost 4 bases and 8 bases, in that order; junction bases with no gene match: 8. Germline-derived CDR1 and CDR2 are MGHRA and YSYEKL. The CDR3 sequence is 17 residues long. CDR3 region: CASSPGTSGRAGDEQFF. The CDR3 DNA sequence: TGCGCCAGCAGCCCCGGGACTAGCGGGAGGGCCGGGGATGAGCAGTTCTTC.

The V and J genes are TRBV19 and TRBJ1-1; D is undetermined. The CDR3 sequence is 13 residues long. Germline V CDR1 and CDR2: LNHDA, SQIVND (reference sequence). V shed 6 bases and J shed 4 bases, with 12 bases lying between them. CDR3 nucleotide sequence: TGTGCCAGTAGCGACTACTGGTTCACTGAAGCTTTCTTT. Encoded protein: CASSDYWFTEAFF.

The chain carries TRBV25-1 and TRBJ2-3; the D gene could be TRBD1 or TRBD2 (5 bases each). Germline loops: CDR1 MGHDK, CDR2 SYGVNS. Trimming stripped 7 bases from V and 4 bases from J, with 12 bases between. The CDR3 runs 13 residues. The CDR3 sequence is CASMALGADTQYF. CDR3 nucleotide sequence: TGTGCCAGCATGGCCCTGGGGGCAGATACGCAGTATTTT. Full variable domain (rest looked up from reference TRBV25-1 and TRBJ2-3): EADIYQTPRYLVIGTGKKITLECSQTMGHDKMYWYQQDPGMELHLIHYSYGVNSTEKGDLSSESTVSRIRTEHFPLTLESARPSHTSQYLCASMALGADTQYFGPGTRLTVL.

The chain links TRBV5-5 to TRBJ2-7; no reliable D call. Per the germline V gene, CDR1 is SGHKS and CDR2 is YYEKEE (reference sequence). The CDR3 totals 12 residues. V was clipped by 3 bases and J by 1 base, with 5 bases between them. The CDR3 protein is CASSSASYEQYF. The CDR3 DNA follows: TGTGCCAGCAGCTCGGCTTCCTACGAGCAGTACTTC.

The J gene is TRBJ1-3, the V gene TRBV7-9; unclear D gene. Deletions cut 5 bases from V and 0 bases from J, with 11 bases between. The CDR3 is 15 amino acids. Germline lookup yields CDR1 SEHNR and CDR2 FQNEAQ (reference sequence). The CDR3 DNA follows: TGTGCCAGCAGCCCCGAACAGAGCTCTGGAAACACCATATATTTT. It is translated as CASSPEQSSGNTIYF.

The chain has TRBV5-8 and TRBJ2-7, with D possibly TRBD2 on 6 matching bases. The V gene lost 4 bases and the J gene lost 5 bases, with 16 bases spanning the gap. This CDR3 is 14 amino acids long. The germline CDR1 and CDR2 sequences are SGHTS and YDEGEE. Here the CDR3 DNA reads TGTGCCAGCAGCCAGCGGGCCCCCCGGGACGAGCAGTACTTC. Amino acid sequence: CASSQRAPRDEQYF.

The V call is TRBV4-1, the J call TRBJ1-4, with a possible D match to TRBD1 (6 bases). Germline CDR1 reads MGHRA; CDR2 reads YSYEKL. The CDR3 loop spans 15 amino acids. Trimming took 0 bases from V and 4 from J, leaving 9 bases between them. The CDR3 spells CASSQDPGDNEKLFF. The CDR3 DNA reads as TGCGCCAGCAGCCAAGATCCAGGGGATAATGAAAAACTGTTTTTT.

The genes are TRBV18 and TRBJ1-2; 8 bases are shared with TRBD1. Germline CDR1 KGHSH, CDR2 LQKENI. The CDR3 extends over 15 amino acids. The V gene end was trimmed by 2 bases and the J gene end by 6 bases; junction bases not matched to a gene: 8. As DNA, the CDR3 is TGTGCCAGCTCACCAGGCCGGGACAGGAGAAATGGCTACACCTTC. Amino acids: CASSPGRDRRNGYTF.

The chain links TRBV29-1 to TRBJ2-1; D is uncertain. The CDR3 totals 12 residues. V was pared by 5 bases and J by 9 bases, with 14 bases between. Per germline, CDR1 SQVTM and CDR2 ANQGSEA. The CDR3 is CSVWYGLLEQFF. The CDR3 DNA follows: TGCAGCGTTTGGTATGGCCTACTTGAGCAGTTCTTC.

This chain connects TRBV5-5 to TRBJ1-2; TRBD1 matches 7 bases. V was pared by 0 bases and J by 4 bases, with 6 bases of the junction left unmatched. In germline, CDR1 is SGHKS, CDR2 YYEKEE (reference sequence). This CDR3 spans 15 amino acids. CDR3 DNA sequence: TGTGCCAGCAGCTTGGGAGGCAGGGGGACCTATGGCTACACCTTC. This encodes CASSLGGRGTYGYTF.

The chain joins TRBV4-1 to TRBJ2-7, with 7 bases fitting TRBD2. This CDR3 comprises 18 residues. CDR1 MGHRA and CDR2 YSYEKL come from the germline V gene. The J segment lost 7 bases and the V segment lost 1 base, leaving 19 bases of the junction unmatched. The CDR3 reads CASSQGPFRRERLGEQYF. The CDR3 DNA reads TGCGCCAGCAGCCAAGGCCCCTTTAGGCGGGAGAGGCTGGGGGAGCAGTACTTC.

V is TRBV11-2 and J is TRBJ2-7, with a weak D call TRBD2 (6 bases). This CDR3 is 17 amino acids long. Germline V gene lookup returns CDR1 SGHAT and CDR2 FQNNGV. V shed 2 bases and J shed 0 bases, with 17 bases lying between them. CDR3 amino acids: CASSLSRKSGSSYEQYF. Written as DNA, the CDR3 is TGTGCCAGCAGCTTAAGTAGGAAATCCGGGAGCTCCTACGAGCAGTACTTC.

The chain links TRBV4-1 to TRBJ1-4; 9 positions match TRBD1. The CDR3 contains 17 residues. The ends lost 0 bases at V and 2 bases at J; junction bases unmatched: 4. Per the germline V gene, CDR1 is MGHRA and CDR2 is YSYEKL. The CDR3 spells CASSQEGQGYTNEKLFF. The CDR3, as DNA: TGCGCCAGCAGCCAAGAGGGACAGGGATACACTAATGAAAAACTGTTTTTT.

V is TRBV30 and J is TRBJ2-5; no reliable D call. The length of the CDR3 is 13 residues. From germline, CDR1 is GTSNPN and CDR2 SVGIG (reference sequence). V was pared by 2 bases and J by 5 bases, with 12 bases between. CDR3 DNA sequence: TGTGCCTGGAGTCGAGAGCTCTGGGAGACCCAGTACTTC. The encoded protein is CAWSRELWETQYF.

The CDR3 DNA reads TGTGCCAGCAGCCAAGTGGCACCGGGGGGCTACACCTTC. This sequence encodes CASSQVAPGGYTF. This chain joins TRBV2 and TRBJ1-2; D remains unclear. The CDR3 has 13 residues. Germline CDR1 and CDR2: SNHLY and FYNNEI. The V and J ends lost 6 bases and 8 bases respectively, with 16 bases between them.

The chain recombines TRBV7-9 with TRBJ1-5, with 7 bases matching TRBD1. Germline values: CDR1 SEHNR, CDR2 FQNEAQ (reference sequence). This CDR3 contains 14 residues. V shed 1 base, J shed 6 bases, and the junction held 3 bases outside the gene matches. The CDR3 loop reads CASSLGQGSQPQHF. CDR3 DNA: TGTGCCAGCAGCTTAGGACAGGGATCTCAGCCCCAGCATTTT.

V and J are TRBV5-1 and TRBJ2-5, with TRBD2 matching 14 bases. V was pared by 0 bases and J by 5 bases, with 3 bases of the junction left unmatched. The CDR3 runs to 16 residues. The germline V gene has CDR1 SGHRS and CDR2 YFSETQ. The CDR3 reads CASSLGGLAGVETQYF. DNA for the CDR3: TGCGCCAGCAGCTTGGGGGGACTAGCGGGAGTGGAGACCCAGTACTTC.

The chain links TRBV5-1 to TRBJ1-3, with D unresolved. The CDR3 covers 12 residues. Germline V lookup: CDR1 SGHRS, CDR2 YFSETQ. V was cut by 6 bases and J by 0 bases, with 4 bases left in between. The CDR3 bases are TGCGCCAGCATGGACTCTGGAAACACCATATATTTT. Its translation: CASMDSGNTIYF.